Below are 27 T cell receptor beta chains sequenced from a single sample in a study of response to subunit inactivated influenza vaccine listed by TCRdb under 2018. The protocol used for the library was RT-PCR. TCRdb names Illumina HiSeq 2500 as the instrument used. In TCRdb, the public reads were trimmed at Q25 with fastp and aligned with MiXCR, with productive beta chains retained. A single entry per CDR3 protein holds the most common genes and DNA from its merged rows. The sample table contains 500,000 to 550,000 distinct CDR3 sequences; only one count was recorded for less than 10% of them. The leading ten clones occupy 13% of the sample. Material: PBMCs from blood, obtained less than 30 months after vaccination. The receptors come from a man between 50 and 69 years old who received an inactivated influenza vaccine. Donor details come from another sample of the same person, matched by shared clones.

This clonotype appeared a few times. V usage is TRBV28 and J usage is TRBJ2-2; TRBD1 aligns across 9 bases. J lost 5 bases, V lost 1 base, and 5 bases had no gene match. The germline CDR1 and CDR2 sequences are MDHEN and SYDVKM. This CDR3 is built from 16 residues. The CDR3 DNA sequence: TGTGCCAGCAGTTTATTTTTGACAGGGGGAACCGGGGAGCTGTTTTTT. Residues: CASSLFLTGGTGELFF.

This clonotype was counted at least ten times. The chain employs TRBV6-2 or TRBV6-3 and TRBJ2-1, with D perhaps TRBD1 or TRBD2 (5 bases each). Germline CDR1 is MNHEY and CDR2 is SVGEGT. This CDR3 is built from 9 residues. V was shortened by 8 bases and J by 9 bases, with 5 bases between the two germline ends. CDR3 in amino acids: CASGGEQFF. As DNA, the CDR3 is TGTGCCAGCGGGGGTGAGCAGTTCTTC.

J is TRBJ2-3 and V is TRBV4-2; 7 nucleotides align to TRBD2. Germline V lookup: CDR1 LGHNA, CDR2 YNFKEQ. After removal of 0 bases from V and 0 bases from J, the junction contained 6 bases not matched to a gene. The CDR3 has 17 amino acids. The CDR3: CASSQDPTSLSTDTQYF. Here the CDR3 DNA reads TGTGCCAGCAGCCAAGATCCGACTAGCTTAAGCACAGATACGCAGTATTTT.

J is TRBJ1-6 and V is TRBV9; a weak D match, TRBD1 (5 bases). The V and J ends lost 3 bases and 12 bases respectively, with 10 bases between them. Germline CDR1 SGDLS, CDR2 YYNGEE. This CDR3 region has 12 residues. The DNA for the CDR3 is TGTGCCAGCAGCGCTGGGACTGGACCCCTCCACTTT. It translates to CASSAGTGPLHF. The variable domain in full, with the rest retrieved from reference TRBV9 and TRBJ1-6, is DSGVTQTPKHLITATGQRVTLRCSPRSGDLSVYWYQQSLDQGLQFLIQYYNGEERAKGNILERFSAQQFPDLHSELNLSSLELGDSALYFCASSAGTGPLHFGNGTRLTVT.

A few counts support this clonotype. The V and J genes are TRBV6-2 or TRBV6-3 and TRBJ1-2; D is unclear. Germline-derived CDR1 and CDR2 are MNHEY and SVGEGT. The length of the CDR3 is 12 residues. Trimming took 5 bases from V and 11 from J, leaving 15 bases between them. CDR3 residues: CASSPPGFWYTF. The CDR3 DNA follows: TGTGCCAGCAGTCCTCCTGGGTTCTGGTACACCTTC.

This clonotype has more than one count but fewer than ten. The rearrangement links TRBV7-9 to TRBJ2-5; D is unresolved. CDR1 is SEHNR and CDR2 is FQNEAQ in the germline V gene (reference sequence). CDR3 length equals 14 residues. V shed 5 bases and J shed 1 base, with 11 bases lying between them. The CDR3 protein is CASSPFRTQETQYF. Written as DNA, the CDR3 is TGTGCCAGCAGCCCCTTCCGGACCCAAGAGACCCAGTACTTC.

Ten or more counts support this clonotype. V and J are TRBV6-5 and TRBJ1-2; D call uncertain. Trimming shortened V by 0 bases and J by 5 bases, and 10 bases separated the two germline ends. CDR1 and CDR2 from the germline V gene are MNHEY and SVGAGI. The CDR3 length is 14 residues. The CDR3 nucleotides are TGTGCCAGCAGTTACTCGATTTCGGGATATGGCTACACCTTC. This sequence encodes CASSYSISGYGYTF.

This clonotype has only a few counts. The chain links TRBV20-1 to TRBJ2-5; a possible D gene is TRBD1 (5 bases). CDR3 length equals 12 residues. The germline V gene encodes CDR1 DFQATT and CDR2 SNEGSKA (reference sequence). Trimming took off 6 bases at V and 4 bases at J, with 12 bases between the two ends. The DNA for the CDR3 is TGCAGTGCGAGTGACAGAGGAGAGACCCAGTACTTC. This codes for CSASDRGETQYF.

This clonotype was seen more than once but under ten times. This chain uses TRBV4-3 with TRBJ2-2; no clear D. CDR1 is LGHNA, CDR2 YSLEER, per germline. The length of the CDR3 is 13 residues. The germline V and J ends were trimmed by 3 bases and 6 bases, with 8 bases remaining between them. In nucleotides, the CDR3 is TGCGCCAGCAGCCATGCGTGGGCCGGGGAGCTGTTTTTT. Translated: CASSHAWAGELFF.

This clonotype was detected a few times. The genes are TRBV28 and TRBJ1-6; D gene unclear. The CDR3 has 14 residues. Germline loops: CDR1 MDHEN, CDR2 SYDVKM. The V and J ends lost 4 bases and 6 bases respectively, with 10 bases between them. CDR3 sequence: CASSSGPRNSPLHF. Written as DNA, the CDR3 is TGTGCCAGCAGTTCCGGGCCTCGTAATTCACCCCTCCACTTT. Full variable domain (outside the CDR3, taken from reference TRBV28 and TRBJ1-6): DVKVTQSSRYLVKRTGEKVFLECVQDMDHENMFWYRQDPGLGLRLIYFSYDVKMKEKGDIPEGYSVSREKKERFSLILESASTNQTSMYLCASSSGPRNSPLHFGNGTRLTVT.

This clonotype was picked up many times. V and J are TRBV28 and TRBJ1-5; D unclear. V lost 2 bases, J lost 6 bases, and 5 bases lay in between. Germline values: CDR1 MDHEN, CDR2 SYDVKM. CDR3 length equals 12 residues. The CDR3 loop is CASSLRGQPQHF. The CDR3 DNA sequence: TGTGCCAGCAGTTTACGGGGTCAGCCCCAGCATTTT.

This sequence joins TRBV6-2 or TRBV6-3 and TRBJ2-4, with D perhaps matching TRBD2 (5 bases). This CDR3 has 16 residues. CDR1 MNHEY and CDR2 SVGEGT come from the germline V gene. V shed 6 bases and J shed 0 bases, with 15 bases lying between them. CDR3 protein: CASSDPGRLAKNIQYF. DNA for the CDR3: TGTGCCAGCAGCGACCCGGGAAGATTAGCCAAAAACATTCAGTACTTC.

The chain's CDR3 is CATSPRGTYEQYF. The DNA for the CDR3 is TGTGCCACCAGTCCCAGGGGCACCTACGAGCAGTACTTC. The chain joins TRBV24-1 to TRBJ2-7; D is possibly TRBD1 (6 bases). This CDR3 has 13 residues. Per germline, CDR1 KGHDR and CDR2 SFDVKD. V dropped 6 bases and J dropped 2 bases, with 10 bases sitting between them.

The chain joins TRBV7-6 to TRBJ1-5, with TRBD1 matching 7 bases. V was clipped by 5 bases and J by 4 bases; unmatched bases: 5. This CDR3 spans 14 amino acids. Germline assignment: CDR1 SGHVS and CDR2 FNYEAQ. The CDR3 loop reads CASSETQGNQPQHF. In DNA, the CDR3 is TGTGCCAGCAGCGAAACACAGGGGAATCAGCCCCAGCATTTT. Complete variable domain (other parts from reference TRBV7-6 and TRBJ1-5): GAGVSQSPRYKVTKRGQDVALRCDPISGHVSLYWYRQALGQGPEFLTYFNYEAQQDKSGLPNDRFSAERPEGSISTLTIQRTEQRDSAMYRCASSETQGNQPQHFGDGTRLSIL.

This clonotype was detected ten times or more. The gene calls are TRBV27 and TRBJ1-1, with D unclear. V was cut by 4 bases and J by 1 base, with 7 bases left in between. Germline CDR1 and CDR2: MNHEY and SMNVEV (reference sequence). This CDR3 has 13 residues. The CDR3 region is CASSWAENTEAFF. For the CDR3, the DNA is TGTGCCAGCAGTTGGGCAGAGAACACTGAAGCTTTCTTT.

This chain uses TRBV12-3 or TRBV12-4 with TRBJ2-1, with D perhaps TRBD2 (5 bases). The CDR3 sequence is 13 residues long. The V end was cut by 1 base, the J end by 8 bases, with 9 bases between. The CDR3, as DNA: TGTGCCAGCAGTTTAGTACTAGGCGATGAGCAGTTCTTC. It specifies CASSLVLGDEQFF.

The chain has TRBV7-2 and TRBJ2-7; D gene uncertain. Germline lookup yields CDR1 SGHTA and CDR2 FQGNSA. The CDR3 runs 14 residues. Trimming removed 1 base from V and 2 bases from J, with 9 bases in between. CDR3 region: CASSLVVRPYEQYF. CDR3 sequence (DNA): TGTGCCAGCAGCTTAGTAGTGCGGCCCTACGAGCAGTACTTC. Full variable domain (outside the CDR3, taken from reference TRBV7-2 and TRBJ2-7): GAGVSQSPSNKVTEKGKDVELRCDPISGHTALYWYRQSLGQGLEFLIYFQGNSAPDKSGLPSDRFSAERTGGSVSTLTIQRTQQEDSAVYLCASSLVVRPYEQYFGPGTRLTVT.

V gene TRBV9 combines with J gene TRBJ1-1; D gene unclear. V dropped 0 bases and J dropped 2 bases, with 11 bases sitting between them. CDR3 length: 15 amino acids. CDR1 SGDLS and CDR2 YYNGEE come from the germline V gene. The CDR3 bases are TGTGCCAGCAGCGTAGCCCCGGACCGTAACACTGAAGCTTTCTTT. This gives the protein CASSVAPDRNTEAFF.

CDR3 region: CASSLGDRVTETQYF. CDR3 DNA sequence: TGCGCCAGCAGCTTGGGGGACAGGGTTACAGAGACCCAGTACTTC. V is TRBV5-1 and J is TRBJ2-5; 9 bases map to TRBD1. Trimming took 0 bases from V and 4 from J; bases not matched to a gene: 4. This CDR3 has 15 amino acids. Germline-derived CDR1 and CDR2 are SGHRS and YFSETQ.

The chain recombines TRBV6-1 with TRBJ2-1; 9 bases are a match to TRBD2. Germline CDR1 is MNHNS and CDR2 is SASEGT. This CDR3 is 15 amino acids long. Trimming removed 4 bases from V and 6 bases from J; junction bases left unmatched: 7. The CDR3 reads CASSVAGGPSNEQFF. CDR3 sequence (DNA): TGTGCCAGCAGTGTGGCGGGGGGGCCTAGCAATGAGCAGTTCTTC.

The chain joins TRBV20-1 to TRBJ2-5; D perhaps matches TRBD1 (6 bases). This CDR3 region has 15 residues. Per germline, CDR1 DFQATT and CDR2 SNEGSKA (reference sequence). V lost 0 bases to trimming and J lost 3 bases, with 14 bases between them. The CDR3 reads CSARDGAGDEETQYF. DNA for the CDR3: TGCAGTGCTAGAGATGGGGCAGGGGACGAAGAGACCCAGTACTTC.

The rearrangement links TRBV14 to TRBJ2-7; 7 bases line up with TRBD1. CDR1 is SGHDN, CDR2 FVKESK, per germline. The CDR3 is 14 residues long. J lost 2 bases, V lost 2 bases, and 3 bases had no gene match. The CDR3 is CASSQWGQPYEQYF. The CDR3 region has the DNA TGTGCCAGCAGCCAATGGGGACAGCCCTACGAGCAGTACTTC.

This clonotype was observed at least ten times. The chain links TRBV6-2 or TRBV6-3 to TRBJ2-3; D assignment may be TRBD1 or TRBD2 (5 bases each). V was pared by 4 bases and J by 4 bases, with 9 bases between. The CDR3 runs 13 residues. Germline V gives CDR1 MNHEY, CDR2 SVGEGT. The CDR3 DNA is TGTGCCAGCAGTTTCGGGACCCCAGATACGCAGTATTTT. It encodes CASSFGTPDTQYF.

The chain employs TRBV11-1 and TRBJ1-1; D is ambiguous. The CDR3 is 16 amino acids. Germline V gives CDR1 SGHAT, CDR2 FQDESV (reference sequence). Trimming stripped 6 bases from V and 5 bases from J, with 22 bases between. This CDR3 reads CASSPILQVKQTEAFF. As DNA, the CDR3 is TGTGCCAGCAGTCCTATTCTTCAGGTGAAACAAACTGAAGCTTTCTTT.

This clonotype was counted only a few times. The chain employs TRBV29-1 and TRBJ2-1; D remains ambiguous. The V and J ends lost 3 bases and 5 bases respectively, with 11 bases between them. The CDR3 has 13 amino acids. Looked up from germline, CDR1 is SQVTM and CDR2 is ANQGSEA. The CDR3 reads CSVEGFGNNEQFF. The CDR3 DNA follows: TGCAGCGTTGAGGGGTTTGGAAACAATGAGCAGTTCTTC.

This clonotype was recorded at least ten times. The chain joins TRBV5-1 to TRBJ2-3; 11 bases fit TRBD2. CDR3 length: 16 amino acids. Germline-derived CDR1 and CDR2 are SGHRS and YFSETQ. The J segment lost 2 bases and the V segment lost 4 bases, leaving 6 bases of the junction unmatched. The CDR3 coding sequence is TGCGCCAGCAGCCCCGGGACTAGCGGTAACACAGATACGCAGTATTTT. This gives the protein CASSPGTSGNTDTQYF. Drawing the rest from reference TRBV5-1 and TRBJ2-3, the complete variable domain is KAGVTQTPRYLIKTRGQQVTLSCSPISGHRSVSWYQQTPGQGLQFLFEYFSETQRNKGNFPGRFSGRQFSNSRSEMNVSTLELGDSALYLCASSPGTSGNTDTQYFGPGTRLTVL.

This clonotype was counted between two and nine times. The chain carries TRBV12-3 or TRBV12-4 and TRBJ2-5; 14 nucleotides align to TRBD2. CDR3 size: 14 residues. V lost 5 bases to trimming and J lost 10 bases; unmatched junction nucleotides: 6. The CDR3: CASSPGTSGSDQYF. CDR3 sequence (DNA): TGTGCCAGCAGTCCCGGGACTAGCGGGAGCGACCAGTACTTC.